This paragraph covers one T cell receptor beta chain sequence. This sample was included in a study of cytomegalovirus exposure and HLA in healthy donors. The PCR employed 60 Vbeta primers together with 13 Jbeta primers. TCRdb keeps only in-frame clones here, not all; method: immunoSEQ multiplex PCR. This sample carries around 150,000 clones, 70% to 90% of them seen once, and the ten largest clones take about 2%. What was sequenced was PBMCs. The source is a man between 18 and 29 years old in good health and CMV-seropositive.

The CDR3 region is CASCPGGAGTDTQYF. DNA for the CDR3: TGTGCCTCCTGCCCGGGAGGGGCAGGCACAGATACGCAGTATTTT. The chain carries TRBV2 and TRBJ2-3, with 8 bases lining up with TRBD2. Trimming at V came to 11 bases and at J to 1 base, leaving 11 bases not matched to a gene. The V gene's germline CDR1 is SNHLY and CDR2 FYNNEI. CDR3 length equals 15 residues.